These T cell receptor beta chains were read from a single sample in a study of OX40 agonist ivuxolimab in advanced cancers. This table comes from immunoSEQ multiplex PCR, and its TCRdb copy is limited to in-frame clones, with some not included. This table holds approximately 29,000 clones, roughly 83% found once. The source was CD4+ or CD8+ T cells sorted from blood, collected in a trial of the OX40 agonist ivuxolimab. These receptor sequences come from an adult with an advanced solid tumor such as melanoma, head and neck, liver or kidney cancer. Both conserved end residues are part of each CDR3. Fields, in order: J gene, clone size, D gene, V gene, CDR3 DNA, CDR3 protein. A D gene is named only where the DNA matches it firmly. Rows may omit the clone size; those that give it use once, few, many or a size class.

>TRBJ1-3|NA|NA|TRBV28
TGTGCCAGCAGTTCCACAGGCGGCTCTGGAAACACCATATATTTT
CASSSTGGSGNTIYF
>TRBJ2-7|once|NA|TRBV5-5
TGTGCCAGCAGCCCGTCCAGCTACGAGCAGTACTTC
CASSPSSYEQYF
>TRBJ2-1|NA|NA|TRBV28
TGTGCCAGCAGTCCACCCTTGGCGGGGTGGGTAAACAATGAGCAGTTCTTC
CASSPPLAGWVNNEQFF
>TRBJ2-7|NA|NA|TRBV4-1
TGCGCCAGCAGCCAACGTGCCGGGACGGCTTTATACGAGCAGTACTTC
CASSQRAGTALYEQYF
>TRBJ1-6|NA|TRBD1|TRBV7-3
TGTGCCAGCAGCTTAATGGGGACAGGGCAGGGATCACCCCTCCACTTT
CASSLMGTGQGSPLHF
>TRBJ2-1|NA|TRBD2|TRBV30
TGTGCCTGGGGGGGACTAGAGCCTGGGCAGTTCTTC
CAWGGLEPGQFF
>TRBJ1-5|NA|NA|TRBV10-3
TGTGCCATCAGTGAGGGGAGAGGGCAAGGCCAGCCCCAGCATTTT
CAISEGRGQGQPQHF
>TRBJ1-5|once|TRBD1|TRBV6-1
TGTGCCAGCAGTATGAACCCCGGGACAGCTCAGCCCCAGCATTTT
CASSMNPGTAQPQHF
>TRBJ1-1|few|NA|TRBV30
TGTGCCTGGAGTCCCGACATTGAAGCTTTCTTT
CAWSPDIEAFF
>TRBJ1-2|few|NA|TRBV6-1
TGTGCCAGCAGCAGGCAGGTCGGGTCCAAGGATGGCTACACCTTC
CASSRQVGSKDGYTF